This paragraph reports one T cell receptor beta chain. Its antigen is unknown. The data are from a study of CD8 T cells in ankylosing spondylitis. General study results and limits: Reports say disease-linked clones showed up significantly more in matched ankylosing spondylitis synovial fluid. Before this, some motif variants had been reported in reactive arthritis synovial fluid and blood.

Scientists made TCR beta libraries using quantitative 5'-RACE with molecular barcodes. From the 5' RACE reads, TCRdb called clonotypes with MiXCR, one entry per CDR3 protein. The sample includes about 250,000 distinct CDR3 sequences, roughly a third of them seen just once. This CDR3 is built from 14 residues. V dropped 5 bases and J dropped 2 bases, with 14 bases sitting between them. Germline V lookup: CDR1 SGHKS, CDR2 YYEKEE (reference sequence). This chain links TRBV5-5 with TRBJ2-7, with D perhaps matching TRBD1 or TRBD2 (6 bases each). The sample comprised blood, either unsorted or a sorted T cell fraction (not recorded which). This sequence was found in a male donor with ankylosing spondylitis or in good health (not recorded which). For the CDR3, the DNA is TGTGCCAGCAGTGGAGGGGGTCATCCCTACGAGCAGTACTTC. Residues: CASSGGGHPYEQYF.